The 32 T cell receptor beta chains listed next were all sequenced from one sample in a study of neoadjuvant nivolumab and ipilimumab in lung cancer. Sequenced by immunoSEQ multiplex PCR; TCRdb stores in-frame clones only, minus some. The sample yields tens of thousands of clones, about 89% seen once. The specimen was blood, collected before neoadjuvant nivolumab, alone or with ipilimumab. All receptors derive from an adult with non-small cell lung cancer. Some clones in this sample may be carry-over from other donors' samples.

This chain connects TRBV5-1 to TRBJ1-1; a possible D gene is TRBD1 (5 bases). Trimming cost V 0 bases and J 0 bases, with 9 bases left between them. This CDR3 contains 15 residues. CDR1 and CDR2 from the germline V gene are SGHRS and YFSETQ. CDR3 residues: CASSLADRLNTEAFF. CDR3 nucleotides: TGCGCCAGCAGCTTGGCCGACAGACTGAACACTGAAGCTTTCTTT. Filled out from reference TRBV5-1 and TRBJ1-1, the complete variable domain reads KAGVTQTPRYLIKTRGQQVTLSCSPISGHRSVSWYQQTPGQGLQFLFEYFSETQRNKGNFPGRFSGRQFSNSRSEMNVSTLELGDSALYLCASSLADRLNTEAFFGQGTRLTVV.

The CDR3 is CASSHSGDYTDTQYF. Written as DNA, the CDR3 is TGCGCCAGCAGCCACTCAGGAGACTACACAGATACGCAGTATTTT. V is TRBV5-1 and J is TRBJ2-3; D possibly corresponds to TRBD2 (5 bases). Germline lookup yields CDR1 SGHRS and CDR2 YFSETQ. The V end lost 4 bases, the J end lost 2 bases, and 14 bases lay between the germline ends. The CDR3 spans 15 residues.

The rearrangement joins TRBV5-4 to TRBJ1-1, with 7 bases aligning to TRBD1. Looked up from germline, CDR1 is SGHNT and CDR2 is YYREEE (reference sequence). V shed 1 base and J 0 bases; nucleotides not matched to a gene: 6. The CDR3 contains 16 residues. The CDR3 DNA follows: TGTGCCAGCAGCTTGAACGTGGGACAGATGAACACTGAAGCTTTCTTT. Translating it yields CASSLNVGQMNTEAFF.

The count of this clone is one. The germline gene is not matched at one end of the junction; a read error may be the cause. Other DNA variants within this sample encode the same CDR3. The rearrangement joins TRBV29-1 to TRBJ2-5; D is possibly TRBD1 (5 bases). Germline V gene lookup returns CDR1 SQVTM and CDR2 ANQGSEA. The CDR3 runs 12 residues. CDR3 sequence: CSVDEGVETQYF. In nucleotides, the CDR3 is TGCAGCGTTGATGAAGGGGTCGAGACTCAGTACTTC.

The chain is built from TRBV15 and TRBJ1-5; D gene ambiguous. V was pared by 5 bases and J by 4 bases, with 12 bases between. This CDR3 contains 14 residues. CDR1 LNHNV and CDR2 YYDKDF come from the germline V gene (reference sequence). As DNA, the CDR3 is TGTGCCACCAGCCCAGTCTCCGGGAATCAGCCCCAGCATTTT. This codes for CATSPVSGNQPQHF.

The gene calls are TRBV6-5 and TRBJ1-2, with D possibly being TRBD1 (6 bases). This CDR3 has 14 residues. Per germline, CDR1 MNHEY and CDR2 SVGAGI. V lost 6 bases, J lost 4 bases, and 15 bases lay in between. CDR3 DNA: TGTGCCAGCAGCCTCACAGGGTATGGCTATGGCTACACCTTC. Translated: CASSLTGYGYGYTF.

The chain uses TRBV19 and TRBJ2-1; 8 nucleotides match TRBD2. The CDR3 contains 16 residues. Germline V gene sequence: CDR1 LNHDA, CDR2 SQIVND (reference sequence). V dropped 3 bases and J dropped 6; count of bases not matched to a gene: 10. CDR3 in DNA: TGTGCCAGTAGTATGGGCGGCCCCGCGGGAGGCAATGAGCAGTTCTTC. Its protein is CASSMGGPAGGNEQFF.

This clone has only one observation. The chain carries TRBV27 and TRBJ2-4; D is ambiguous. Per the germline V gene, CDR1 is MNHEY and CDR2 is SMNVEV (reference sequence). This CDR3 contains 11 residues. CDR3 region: CTNGSGNIQYF. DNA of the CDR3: TGTACCAACGGCTCGGGCAACATTCAGTACTTC.

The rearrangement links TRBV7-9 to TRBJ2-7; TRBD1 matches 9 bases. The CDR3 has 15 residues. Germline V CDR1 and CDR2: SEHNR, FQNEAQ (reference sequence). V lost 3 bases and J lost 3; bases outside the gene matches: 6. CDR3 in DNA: TGTGCCAGCAGCTTTTCGGCGGGACAGGGCTACGAGCAGTACTTC. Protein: CASSFSAGQGYEQYF.

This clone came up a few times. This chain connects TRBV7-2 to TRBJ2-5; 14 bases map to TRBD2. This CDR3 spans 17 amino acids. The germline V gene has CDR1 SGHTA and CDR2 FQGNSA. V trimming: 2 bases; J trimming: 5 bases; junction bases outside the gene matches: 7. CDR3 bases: TGTGCCAGCAGCTTATTGCCGGGACTAGCGGGAGTGGAGACCCAGTACTTC. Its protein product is CASSLLPGLAGVETQYF.

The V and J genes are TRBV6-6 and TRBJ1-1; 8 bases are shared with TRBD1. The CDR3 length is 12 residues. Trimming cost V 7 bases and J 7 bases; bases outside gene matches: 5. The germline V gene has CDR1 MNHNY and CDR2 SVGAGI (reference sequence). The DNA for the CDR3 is TGTGCCAGCACTGACAGGGGCGATGAAGCTTTCTTT. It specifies CASTDRGDEAFF.

Here the CDR3 reads CASAAPNTGELFF. The CDR3 bases are TGTGCCAGCGCAGCTCCGAACACCGGGGAGCTGTTTTTT. V is TRBV6-6 and J is TRBJ2-2; D gene ambiguous. CDR1 and CDR2 from the germline V gene are MNHNY and SVGAGI (reference sequence). Between the trimmed V and J ends, which lost 8 bases and 0 bases, there was a span of 7 bases. The CDR3 runs 13 residues.

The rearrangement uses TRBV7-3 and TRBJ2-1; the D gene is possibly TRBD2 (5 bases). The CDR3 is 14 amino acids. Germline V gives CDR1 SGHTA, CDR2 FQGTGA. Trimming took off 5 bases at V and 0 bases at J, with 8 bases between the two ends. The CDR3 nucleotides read TGTGCCAGCAGCCCAAGCGGCTCCTACAATGAGCAGTTCTTC. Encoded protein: CASSPSGSYNEQFF.

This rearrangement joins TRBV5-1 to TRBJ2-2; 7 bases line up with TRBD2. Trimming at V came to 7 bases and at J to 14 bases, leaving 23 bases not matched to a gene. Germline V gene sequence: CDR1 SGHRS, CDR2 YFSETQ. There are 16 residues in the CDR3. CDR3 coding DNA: TGCGCCAGCCACTGGGCCGGGGGGTCGAACACCGGGAAACTGTTTTTT. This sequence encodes CASHWAGGSNTGKLFF.

The CDR3 sequence is CASSPLGSARNEQFF. Written as DNA, the CDR3 is TGTGCCAGCAGTCCCCTGGGGTCCGCGCGGAATGAGCAGTTCTTC. The chain is built from TRBV5-6 and TRBJ2-1, with D uncertain. V lost 5 bases to trimming and J lost 7 bases, with 19 bases between them. The germline gives CDR1 SGHDT, CDR2 YYEEEE. CDR3 size: 15 residues. The complete variable domain, with remaining parts taken from reference TRBV5-6 and TRBJ2-1, reads DAGVTQSPTHLIKTRGQQVTLRCSPKSGHDTVSWYQQALGQGPQFIFQYYEEEERQRGNFPDRFSGHQFPNYSSELNVNALLLGDSALYLCASSPLGSARNEQFFGPGTRLTVL.

The CDR3 here is CASSPSGRTDGYTF. The CDR3 coding sequence is TGCGCCAGCAGCCCGTCAGGGAGGACAGATGGCTACACCTTC. This chain uses TRBV5-1 with TRBJ1-2; a possible D gene is TRBD1 (6 bases). CDR1 and CDR2 from the germline V gene are SGHRS and YFSETQ. Trimming removed 4 bases at V and 6 bases at J, with 16 bases between. The CDR3 has 14 residues.

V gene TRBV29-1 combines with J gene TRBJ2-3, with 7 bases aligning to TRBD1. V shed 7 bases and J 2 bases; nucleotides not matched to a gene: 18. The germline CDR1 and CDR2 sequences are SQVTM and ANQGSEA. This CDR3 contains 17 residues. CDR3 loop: CSEILAAGTEHTDTQYF. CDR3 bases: TGCAGCGAAATACTCGCCGCCGGGACAGAACACACAGATACGCAGTATTTT.

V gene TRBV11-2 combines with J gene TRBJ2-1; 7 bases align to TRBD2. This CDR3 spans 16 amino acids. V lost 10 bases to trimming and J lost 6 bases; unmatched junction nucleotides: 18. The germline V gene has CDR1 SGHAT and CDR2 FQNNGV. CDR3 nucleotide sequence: TGTGCCACCGATAGGGGCGGAGGGAGGGCCCTCAATGAGCAGTTCTTC. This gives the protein CATDRGGGRALNEQFF.

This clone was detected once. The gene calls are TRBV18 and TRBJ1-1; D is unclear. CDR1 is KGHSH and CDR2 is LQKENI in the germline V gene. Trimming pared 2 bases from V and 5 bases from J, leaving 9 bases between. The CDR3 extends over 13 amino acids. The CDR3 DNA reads TGTGCCAGCTCACCATCCCTAGGGACTGAAGCTTTCTTT. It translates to CASSPSLGTEAFF. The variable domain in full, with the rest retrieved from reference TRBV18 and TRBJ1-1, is NAGVMQNPRHLVRRRGQEARLRCSPMKGHSHVYWYRQLPEEGLKFMVYLQKENIIDESGMPKERFSAEFPKEGPSILRIQQVVRGDSAAYFCASSPSLGTEAFFGQGTRLTVV.

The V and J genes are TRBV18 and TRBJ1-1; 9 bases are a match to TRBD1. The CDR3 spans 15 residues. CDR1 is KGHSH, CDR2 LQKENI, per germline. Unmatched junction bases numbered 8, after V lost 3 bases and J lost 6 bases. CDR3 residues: CASSPTGGGRAEAFF. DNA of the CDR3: TGTGCCAGCTCACCGACAGGGGGAGGAAGGGCTGAAGCTTTCTTT.

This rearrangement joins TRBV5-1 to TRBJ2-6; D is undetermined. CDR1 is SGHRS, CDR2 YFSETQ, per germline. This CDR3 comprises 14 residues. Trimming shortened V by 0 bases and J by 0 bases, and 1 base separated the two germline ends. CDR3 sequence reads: CASSLGSGANVLTF. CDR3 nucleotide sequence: TGCGCCAGCAGCTTGGGCTCTGGGGCCAACGTCCTGACTTTC.

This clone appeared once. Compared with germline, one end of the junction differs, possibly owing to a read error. CDR3 DNA sequence: TGTGCCAGCAGCTTAGGCCGTGGCGGGAGGGGGTTCTTC. It translates to CASSLGRGGRGFF. The chain combines TRBV13 with TRBJ2-7; 9 positions agree with TRBD2. The germline CDR1 and CDR2 sequences are PRHDT and FYEKMQ (reference sequence). This CDR3 spans 13 amino acids. Full variable domain (outside the CDR3, taken from reference TRBV13 and TRBJ2-7): AAGVIQSPRHLIKEKRETATLKCYPIPRHDTVYWYQQGPGQDPQFLISFYEKMQSDKGSIPDRFSAQQFSDYHSELNMSSLELGDSALYFCASSLGRGGRGFFGPGTRLTVT.

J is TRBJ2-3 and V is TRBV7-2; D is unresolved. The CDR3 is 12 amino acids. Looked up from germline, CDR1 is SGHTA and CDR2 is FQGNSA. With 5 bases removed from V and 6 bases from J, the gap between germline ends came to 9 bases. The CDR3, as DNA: TGTGCCAGCAGCGTCGTCGAGGATACGCAGTATTTT. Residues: CASSVVEDTQYF.

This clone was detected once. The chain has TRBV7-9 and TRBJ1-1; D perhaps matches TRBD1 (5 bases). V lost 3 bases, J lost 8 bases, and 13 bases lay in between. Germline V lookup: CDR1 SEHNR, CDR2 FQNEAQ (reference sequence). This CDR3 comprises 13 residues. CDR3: CASSFPTGREAFF. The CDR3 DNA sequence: TGTGCCAGCAGCTTTCCCACGGGACGGGAAGCTTTCTTT. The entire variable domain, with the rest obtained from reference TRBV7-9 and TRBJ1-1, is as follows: DTGVSQNPRHKITKRGQNVTFRCDPISEHNRLYWYRQTLGQGPEFLTYFQNEAQLEKSRLLSDRFSAERPKGSFSTLEIQRTEQGDSAMYLCASSFPTGREAFFGQGTRLTVV.

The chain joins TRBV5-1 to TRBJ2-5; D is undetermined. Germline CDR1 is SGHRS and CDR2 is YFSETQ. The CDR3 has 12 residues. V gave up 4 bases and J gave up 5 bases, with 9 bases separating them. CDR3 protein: CASSAAGETQYF. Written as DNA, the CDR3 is TGCGCCAGCAGCGCCGCTGGTGAGACCCAGTACTTC. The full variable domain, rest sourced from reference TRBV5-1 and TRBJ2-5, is KAGVTQTPRYLIKTRGQQVTLSCSPISGHRSVSWYQQTPGQGLQFLFEYFSETQRNKGNFPGRFSGRQFSNSRSEMNVSTLELGDSALYLCASSAAGETQYFGPGTRLLVL.

The CDR3 DNA reads as TGTGCCTGGAGTCGGGGACAGATGAACACTGAAGCTTTCTTT. It encodes CAWSRGQMNTEAFF. V gene TRBV30 combines with J gene TRBJ1-1, with 7 bases that match TRBD1. Germline V lookup: CDR1 GTSNPN, CDR2 SVGIG (reference sequence). The V segment lost 2 bases and the J segment 0 bases; nucleotides outside the gene matches: 3. The CDR3 is 14 residues long. Supplemented by reference TRBV30 and TRBJ1-1, the full variable domain reads SQTIHQWPATLVQPVGSPLSLECTVEGTSNPNLYWYRQAAGRGLQLLFYSVGIGQISSEVPQNLSASRPQDRQFILSSKKLLLSDSGFYLCAWSRGQMNTEAFFGQGTRLTVV.

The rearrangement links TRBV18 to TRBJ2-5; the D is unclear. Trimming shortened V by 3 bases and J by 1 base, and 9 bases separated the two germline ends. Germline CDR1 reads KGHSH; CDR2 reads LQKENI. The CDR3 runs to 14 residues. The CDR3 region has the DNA TGTGCCAGCTCACCTTCGGCCCTCCAAGAGACCCAGTACTTC. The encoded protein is CASSPSALQETQYF.

CDR3 nucleotide sequence: TGTGCCAGCAGCCAAGAGCCTCCCCTCTTGGGGGCCGTTGAAGCTTTCTTT. Translation: CASSQEPPLLGAVEAFF. The chain carries TRBV4-2 and TRBJ1-1; D is possibly TRBD1 (6 bases). This CDR3 is built from 17 residues. Trimming removed 0 bases from V and 7 bases from J, with 21 bases in between. Germline CDR1 reads LGHNA; CDR2 reads YNFKEQ.

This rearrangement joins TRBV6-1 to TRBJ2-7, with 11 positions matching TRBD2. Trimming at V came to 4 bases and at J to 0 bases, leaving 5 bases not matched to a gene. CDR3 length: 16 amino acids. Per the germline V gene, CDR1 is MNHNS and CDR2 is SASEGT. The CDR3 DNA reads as TGTGCCAGCAGTGTCCCTAGCGGGAGGTCCTCCTACGAGCAGTACTTC. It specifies CASSVPSGRSSYEQYF.

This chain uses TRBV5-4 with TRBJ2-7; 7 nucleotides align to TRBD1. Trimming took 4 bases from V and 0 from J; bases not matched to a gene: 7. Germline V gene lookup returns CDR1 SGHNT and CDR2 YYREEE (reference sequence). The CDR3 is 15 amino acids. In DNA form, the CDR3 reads TGTGCCAGCAGCGGGACCGGGACAGTCTCCTACGAGCAGTACTTC. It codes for CASSGTGTVSYEQYF.

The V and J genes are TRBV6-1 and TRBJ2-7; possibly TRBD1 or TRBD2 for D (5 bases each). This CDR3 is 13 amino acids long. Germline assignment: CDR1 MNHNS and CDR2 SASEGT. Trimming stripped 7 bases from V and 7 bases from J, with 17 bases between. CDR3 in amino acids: CASKRTPTGEQYF. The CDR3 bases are TGTGCCAGCAAACGGACACCGACGGGAGAGCAGTACTTC.

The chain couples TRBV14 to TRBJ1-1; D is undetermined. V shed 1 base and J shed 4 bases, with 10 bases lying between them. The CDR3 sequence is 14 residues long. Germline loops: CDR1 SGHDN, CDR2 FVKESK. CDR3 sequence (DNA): TGTGCCAGCAGCCAAGCATCCCGGAGCACTGAAGCTTTCTTT. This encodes CASSQASRSTEAFF.